These T cell receptor beta chains were read from a single sample in a study of CD8 T cells in ankylosing spondylitis. TCRdb reprocessed the 5' RACE reads with MiXCR, giving one entry per CDR3 protein. The table lists tens of thousands of distinct CDR3 sequences, 17% of them singletons. The sample consisted of blood. These receptors were obtained from a male donor with ankylosing spondylitis or in good health (not recorded which). Both conserved end residues are trimmed from each CDR3.

v_call	j_call	cdr3_length	cdr3_aa
TRBV20-1	TRBJ2-6	11	SARDDGANVLT
TRBV7-2	TRBJ2-7	12	ASSLADYSYEQY
TRBV5-1	TRBJ2-2	13	ASSLEVGFTGELF
TRBV5-1	TRBJ1-5	13	ASSLSGNPNQPQH
TRBV7-2	TRBJ1-1	13	ASSLQTGAVAEAF
TRBV28	TRBJ2-3	12	ASSLEADTDTQY
TRBV4-1	TRBJ2-1	10	ASADENNEQF
TRBV27	TRBJ2-3	15	ASSRFFVGVGSDTQY
TRBV15	TRBJ2-1	10	ATSRLAGEQF
TRBV12-3/TRBV12-4	TRBJ2-7	12	ASSLGGNSYEQY
TRBV29-1	TRBJ1-1	11	SVTTGRGTEAF
TRBV7-2	TRBJ2-3	13	ASSLAPIDTDTQY
TRBV15	TRBJ2-1	12	ATSRHPGDNEQF
TRBV29-1	TRBJ2-3	12	SVGGSGSTDTQY
TRBV10-3	TRBJ2-2	11	AISVKAAGELF
TRBV6-2/TRBV6-3	TRBJ2-3	12	ASRSSGSTDTQY
TRBV7-2	TRBJ1-1	11	ASSSRGGTEAF
TRBV10-3	TRBJ2-1	10	AITGSHNEQF
TRBV20-1	TRBJ1-5	10	SATVGNQPQH
TRBV21-1	TRBJ2-2	19	ASSKHKKGGQASGNTGELF
TRBV29-1	TRBJ2-7	10	SARQGPYEQY
TRBV10-3	TRBJ1-1	10	AISDTNTEAF
TRBV4-1	TRBJ2-4	13	ASSQDSQGANIQY
TRBV14	TRBJ2-4	14	ASSRGQGASKNIQY
TRBV29-1	TRBJ2-2	14	SVLGLAGANTGELF
TRBV20-1	TRBJ2-3	13	SARGQGGSADTQY
TRBV5-1	TRBJ2-2	10	ASSSKRGELF
TRBV7-9	TRBJ1-1	16	ASSLVLTGQGADTEAF
TRBV30	TRBJ2-1	12	AWSGDRGYNEQF
TRBV6-2/TRBV6-3	TRBJ2-2	10	ASTIGVGELF
TRBV7-2	TRBJ2-3	13	ASSLGGLATDTQY
TRBV12-3/TRBV12-4	TRBJ1-1	13	ASSRRDPGATEAF
TRBV28	TRBJ2-5	12	ASLPEGTKETQY
TRBV4-3	TRBJ2-1	13	ASSQDPDRYNEQF
TRBV20-1	TRBJ2-3	13	SASSGTGSGDTQY
TRBV5-1	TRBJ2-3	12	ASSVDRGEDTQY
TRBV20-1	TRBJ2-2	11	GGGSSNTGELF
TRBV7-2	TRBJ1-6	12	ASSLFADNSPLH
TRBV3-1	TRBJ2-1	10	ASSHSYNEQF
TRBV4-1	TRBJ2-2	16	ASSQGGLAGVGTGELF
TRBV27	TRBJ2-1	14	ASSLSPSGTYNEQF
TRBV5-1	TRBJ2-6	13	ASRAQNAGANVLT
TRBV5-1	TRBJ2-1	9	ASSFGNEQF
TRBV5-1	TRBJ2-2	13	ASSLITGDTGELF
TRBV29-1	TRBJ2-3	8	SFEADTQY
TRBV18	TRBJ2-7	12	ASSLRDRGYEQY
TRBV12-3/TRBV12-4	TRBJ2-7	12	ASSYAGYASEQY
TRBV20-1	TRBJ1-1	12	SVRRGLGNTEAF
TRBV29-1	TRBJ2-2	11	SARQSNTGELF
TRBV29-1	TRBJ2-5	11	SVDRGLSETQY
TRBV6-5	TRBJ2-2	11	ASGGESDGELF
TRBV7-2	TRBJ1-1	12	ASSPARGGTEAF
TRBV12-3/TRBV12-4	TRBJ1-1	15	ASSSILYNRVAREAF
TRBV7-9	TRBJ2-3	11	ASSPPGTDTQY
TRBV6-2/TRBV6-3	TRBJ1-1	14	ASSWDLSRGSTEAF
TRBV7-2	TRBJ2-1	12	ASSLSSGDNEQF
TRBV12-3/TRBV12-4	TRBJ2-7	10	ASSLTRNEQY
TRBV29-1	TRBJ2-3	10	SVETPTDTQY
TRBV5-5	TRBJ1-5	15	ASSLGQGAFSNQPQH
TRBV7-2	TRBJ2-2	12	ASSFTTAGGELF